This entry features one T cell receptor beta chain sequence. The entry originates in a study of blood T cell repertoires in COVID-19. Study-level information: Collection of acute and convalescent COVID-19 samples took place in the United States, Italy and Spain. T cells, B-cell-depleted T cells, or PBMCs supplied cDNA or gDNA.

Clones were sequenced by immunoSEQ multiplex PCR, and TCRdb holds only the in-frame ones, with some missing. Of over 200,000 clones in the sample, around 90% were seen once. This CDR3 has 13 residues. The trim removed 7 bases at V and 5 bases at J, leaving 6 bases unmatched. The germline V gene has CDR1 LGHDT and CDR2 YNNKEL (reference sequence). Patients at the Seattle site were enrolled during active infection and followed longitudinally. This receptor was taken from a man in his thirties or forties with COVID-19, enrolled during active disease. The chain employs TRBV3-1 (or the pseudogene TRBV3-2) and TRBJ2-3; 7 bases map to TRBD2. Sequenced sample: peripheral blood. CDR3 DNA sequence: TGTGCCAGCAATGGGGGGGGGATAGATACGCAGTATTTT. It encodes CASNGGGIDTQYF.